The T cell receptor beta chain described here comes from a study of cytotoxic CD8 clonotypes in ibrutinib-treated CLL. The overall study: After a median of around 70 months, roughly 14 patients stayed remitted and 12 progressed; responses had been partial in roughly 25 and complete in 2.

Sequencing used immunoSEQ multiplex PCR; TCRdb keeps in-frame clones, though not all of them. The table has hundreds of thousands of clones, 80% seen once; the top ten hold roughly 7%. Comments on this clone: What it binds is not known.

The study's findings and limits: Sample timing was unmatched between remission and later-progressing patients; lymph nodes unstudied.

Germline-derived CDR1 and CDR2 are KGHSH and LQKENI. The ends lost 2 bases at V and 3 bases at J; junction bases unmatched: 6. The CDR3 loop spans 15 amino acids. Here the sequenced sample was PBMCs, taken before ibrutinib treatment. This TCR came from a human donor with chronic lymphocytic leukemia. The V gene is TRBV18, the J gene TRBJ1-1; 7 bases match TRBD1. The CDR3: CASSPTGAAYTEAFF. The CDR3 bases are TGTGCCAGCTCACCAACAGGGGCGGCTTACACTGAAGCTTTCTTT.